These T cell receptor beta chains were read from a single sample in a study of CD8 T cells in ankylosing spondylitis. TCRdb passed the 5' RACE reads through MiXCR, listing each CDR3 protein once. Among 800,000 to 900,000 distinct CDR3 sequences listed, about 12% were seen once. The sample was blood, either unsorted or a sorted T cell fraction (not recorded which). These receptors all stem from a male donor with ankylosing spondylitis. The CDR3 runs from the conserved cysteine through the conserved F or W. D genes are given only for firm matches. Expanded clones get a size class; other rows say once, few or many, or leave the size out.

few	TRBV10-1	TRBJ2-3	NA	TGCGCCAGCAGTGCACAGAACACAGATACGCAGTATTTT	CASSAQNTDTQYF
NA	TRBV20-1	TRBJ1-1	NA	TGCAGTGCTAGCATTACCGACAGCGAAGCTTTCTTT	CSASITDSEAFF
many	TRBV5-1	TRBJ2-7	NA	TGCGCCAGCAGCTTGGCCAGTGACAACTCCTACGAGCAGTACTTC	CASSLASDNSYEQYF
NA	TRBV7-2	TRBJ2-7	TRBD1	TGTGCCAGCAGCTTCCCGGGACAGGGGACCCTCTACGAGCAGTACTTC	CASSFPGQGTLYEQYF
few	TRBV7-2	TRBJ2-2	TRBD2	TGTGCCAGCAGCTTCTTCGGACTAGCGAACACCGGGGAGCTGTTTTTT	CASSFFGLANTGELFF
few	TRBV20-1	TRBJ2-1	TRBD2	TGCAGTGCTATGGGAGGAGCGGGAAGCGACAATGAGCAGTTCTTC	CSAMGGAGSDNEQFF
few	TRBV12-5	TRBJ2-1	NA	TGTGCTAGTGGTTTCTTAGCGGACGGCTATTCGACCTACAATGAGCAGTTCTTC	CASGFLADGYSTYNEQFF
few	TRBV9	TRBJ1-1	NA	TGTGCCAGCAGCGCGGACGGTCGGGGGGCGGGAGTGGCTTTCTTT	CASSADGRGAGVAFF
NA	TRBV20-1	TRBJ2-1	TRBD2	TGCAGTGCTTGGACTAGCGGGGTCTACAATGAGCAGTTCTTC	CSAWTSGVYNEQFF
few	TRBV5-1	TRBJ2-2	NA	TGCGCCAGCAGCATCGGACAGCCGAACACCGGGGAGCTGTTTTTT	CASSIGQPNTGELFF
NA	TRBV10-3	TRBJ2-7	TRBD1	TGTGCCATCAGAGAACAGGGGAACGAGCAGTACTTC	CAIREQGNEQYF
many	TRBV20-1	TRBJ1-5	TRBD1	TGCAGTGCTACCAGGGACAGGGGACACCCGACGGGTAATCAGCCCCAGCATTTT	CSATRDRGHPTGNQPQHF
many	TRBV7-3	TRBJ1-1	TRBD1	TGTGCCAGCAGCTCGGGACAGGGGCGCGAAGCTTTCTTT	CASSSGQGREAFF
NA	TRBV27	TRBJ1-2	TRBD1	TGTGCCAGCTTACCGAGGAGACAGGGGTTCTCTGGCTACACCTTC	CASLPRRQGFSGYTF
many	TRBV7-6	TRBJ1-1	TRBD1	TGTGCCAGCAGCCCCGTAGGGGGCCAGACTGAAGCTTTCTTT	CASSPVGGQTEAFF
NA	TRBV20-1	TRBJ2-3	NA	TGCAGTGCTAGAGATTCCCGACACTTGACTAGATTAGGGACAGATACGCAGTATTTT	CSARDSRHLTRLGTDTQYF
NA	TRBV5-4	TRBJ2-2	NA	TGTGCCAGCAGCTTTGGGGGGCCTAGCACCGGGGAGCTGTTTTTT	CASSFGGPSTGELFF
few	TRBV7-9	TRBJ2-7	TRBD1	TGTGCCAGCAGCAAACTGACAGGGGTGTTGAAGCAGTACTTC	CASSKLTGVLKQYF
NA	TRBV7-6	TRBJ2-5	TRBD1	TGTGCCAGCAGCTTAACTCCGGGACAGCAAGAGACCCAGTACTTC	CASSLTPGQQETQYF
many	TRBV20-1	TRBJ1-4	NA	TGCAGTGCTAGAGACGTGACAGCTGGTGAAAAACTGTTTTTT	CSARDVTAGEKLFF
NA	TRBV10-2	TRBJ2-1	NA	TGCGCCAGCTTGGCGATAGGGCCCTACAATGAGCAGTTCTTC	CASLAIGPYNEQFF
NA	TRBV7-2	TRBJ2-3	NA	TGTGCCAGCAGCTTACGTCCCTATACGCAGTATTTT	CASSLRPYTQYF
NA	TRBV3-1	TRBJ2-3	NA	TGTGCCACCAGCAAGCAGGGCCGTCTTCTTAGCACAGATACGCAGTATTTT	CATSKQGRLLSTDTQYF
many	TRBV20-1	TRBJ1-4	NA	TGCAGTGCTAGAAGCCCACGAGGGGCCAACAATGAAAAACTGTTTTTT	CSARSPRGANNEKLFF
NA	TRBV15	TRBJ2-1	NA	TGTGCCACCAGCAGAGATCCCCGATACAATGAGCAGTTCTTC	CATSRDPRYNEQFF
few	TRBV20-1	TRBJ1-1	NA	TGCAGTGCTAGCAGGGCGGCTGAAGCTTTCTTT	CSASRAAEAFF
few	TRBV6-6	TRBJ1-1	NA	TGTGCCAGCCGAGGTCGGGGCCCTGAAGCTTTCTTT	CASRGRGPEAFF
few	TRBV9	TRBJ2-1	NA	TGTGCCAGCAGTACAATTTCCGTCCGCGACAATGAGCAGTTCTTC	CASSTISVRDNEQFF
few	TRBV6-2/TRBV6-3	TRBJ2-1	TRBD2	TGTGCCAGCAGTTATTGGGGGGGAGCCTACAATGAGCAGTTCTTC	CASSYWGGAYNEQFF
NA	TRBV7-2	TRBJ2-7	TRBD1	TGTGCCAGCAGCTCGTCCGACAGGGGTCCCTACGAGCAGTACTTC	CASSSSDRGPYEQYF
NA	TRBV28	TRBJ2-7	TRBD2	TGTGCCAGCAGGCTAGCGGGAGGGCCAGGTTACGAGCAGTACTTC	CASRLAGGPGYEQYF
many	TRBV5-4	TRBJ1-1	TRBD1	TGTGCCAGCAGCGCCCCGACAGGGGAGAACACTGAAGCTTTCTTT	CASSAPTGENTEAFF
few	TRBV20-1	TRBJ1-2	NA	TGCAGTGCTAGAGCAGATAACTATGGCTACACCTTC	CSARADNYGYTF
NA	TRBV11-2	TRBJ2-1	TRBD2	TGTGCCAGCAGCTTAAGTCCCGTTAGCGGGAGGGGCTACAATGAGCAGTTCTTC	CASSLSPVSGRGYNEQFF
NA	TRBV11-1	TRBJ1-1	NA	TGTGCCAGCAGCTTAGAGGCCCGCGGCACTGAAGCTTTCTTT	CASSLEARGTEAFF
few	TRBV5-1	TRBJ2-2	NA	TGCGCCAGCAGCTTGGCCCCCAGGGCCGGGGAGCTGTTTTTT	CASSLAPRAGELFF
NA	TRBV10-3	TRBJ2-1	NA	TGTGCCATCAGTGAGGTCAGACTGTTGGCAAATGAGCAGTTCTTC	CAISEVRLLANEQFF
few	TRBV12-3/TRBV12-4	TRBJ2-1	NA	TGTGCCAGCAGTTTCTTACAGGGAGGCGAGCAGTTCTTC	CASSFLQGGEQFF
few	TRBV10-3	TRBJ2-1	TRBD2	TGTGCCATCAGTGCAGCGGGAGCATCCTACAATGAGCAGTTCTTC	CAISAAGASYNEQFF
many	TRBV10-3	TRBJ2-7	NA	TGTGCCATCGCCCGCAGCGAACCTTACGAGCAGTACTTC	CAIARSEPYEQYF
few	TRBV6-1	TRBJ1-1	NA	TGTGCCAGCAGAAGGCGGGGGGGTCGGGCTGAAGCTTTCTTT	CASRRRGGRAEAFF
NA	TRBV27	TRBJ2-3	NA	TGTGCCAGCAGGGGTTGGGCAGGGCAAACAGATACGCAGTATTTT	CASRGWAGQTDTQYF
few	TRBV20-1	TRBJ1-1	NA	TGCAGTGCTAGAGCCTCGGCCCGGGGCACTGAAGCTTTCTTT	CSARASARGTEAFF